Below are 27 T cell receptor beta chains sequenced from a single sample in a study of T cell responses to AZD1222 COVID-19 vaccine. Profiling relied on immunoSEQ multiplex PCR, and the TCRdb table lists in-frame clones only, not all of them. The sample consists of around 91,000 clones, roughly 90% of them appearing once. The source was peripheral blood, collected 28 days after the second AZD1222 dose. Receptor source: an adult who received the AZD1222 COVID-19 vaccine.

The rearrangement joins TRBV6-2 or TRBV6-3 to TRBJ2-7, with a weak D call TRBD1 (5 bases). Trimming took off 6 bases at V and 2 bases at J, with 17 bases between the two ends. This CDR3 contains 15 residues. CDR1 is MNHEY and CDR2 is SVGEGT in the germline V gene. CDR3 sequence: CASSHRRTSAYEQYF. CDR3 DNA: TGTGCCAGCAGCCACAGGCGGACGTCAGCCTACGAGCAGTACTTC.

Concerning this clone: One end of the junction is discordant with germline, which a read error may explain. V usage is TRBV2 and J usage is TRBJ1-3, with D possibly being TRBD1 (5 bases). The germline V gene has CDR1 SNHLY and CDR2 FYNNEI. The CDR3 sequence is 14 residues long. The CDR3 reads CASSEVGPGNTIYF. CDR3 in DNA: TGTGCCAGCAGCGAAGTGGGGCCTGGAAACACCATATATTTT.

The V call is TRBV29-1, the J call TRBJ2-1, with 10 bases aligning to TRBD2. The germline CDR1 and CDR2 sequences are SQVTM and ANQGSEA. Losses at the gene ends were 3 bases for V and 1 base for J; bases not matched to a gene: 6. The CDR3 covers 16 residues. In DNA form, the CDR3 reads TGCAGCGTTGACCGGTCTAGCGGGAGTTCCTACAATGAGCAGTTCTTC. Translated, it gives CSVDRSSGSSYNEQFF.

The chain joins TRBV15 to TRBJ2-1, with 11 nucleotides matching TRBD2. Germline values: CDR1 LNHNV, CDR2 YYDKDF (reference sequence). V dropped 0 bases and J dropped 9; count of bases not matched to a gene: 7. CDR3 length equals 16 residues. The CDR3 region is CATSRDTSGSGSEQFF. As DNA, the CDR3 is TGTGCCACCAGCAGAGACACTAGCGGGAGCGGTAGTGAGCAGTTCTTC.

This clone is a singleton in its sample. This rearrangement joins TRBV2 to TRBJ1-1; no definite D call. CDR3 size: 15 residues. V was trimmed by 0 bases and J by 0 bases, leaving 8 bases between them. CDR1 and CDR2 (germline): SNHLY, FYNNEI. CDR3: CASSEAGRLNTEAFF. CDR3 DNA: TGTGCCAGCAGTGAAGCGGGAAGGTTGAACACTGAAGCTTTCTTT.

This clone was detected only a few times. This sequence joins TRBV4-1 and TRBJ1-1; perhaps TRBD1 as D (5 bases). Germline V gene data show CDR1 as MGHRA and CDR2 as YSYEKL. V was clipped by 3 bases and J by 7 bases, with 9 bases between them. The CDR3 spans 12 residues. The CDR3 DNA follows: TGCGCCAGCAGCCAGACAGTCGGTGAAGCTTTCTTT. The encoded protein is CASSQTVGEAFF.

This clone came up a few times. The chain has TRBV29-1 and TRBJ2-3; no definite D call. CDR3 length: 13 residues. Germline V lookup: CDR1 SQVTM, CDR2 ANQGSEA. The ends were cut back, 4 bases at V and 4 bases at J, with 12 bases in the middle. This chain's CDR3 is CSVAVILSDTQYF. In DNA form, the CDR3 reads TGCAGCGTTGCCGTGATATTGTCAGATACGCAGTATTTT.

V is TRBV28 and J is TRBJ2-7; 10 bases match TRBD2. The CDR3 loop spans 16 amino acids. The V gene's germline CDR1 is MDHEN and CDR2 SYDVKM. J lost 1 base, V lost 3 bases, and 6 bases had no gene match. CDR3 loop: CASSFRTSGASYEQYF. CDR3 nucleotide sequence: TGTGCCAGCAGTTTCCGGACTAGCGGAGCTTCCTACGAGCAGTACTTC.

Worth noting for this clone: Germline is not matched at one junction end, which may reflect a read error. This CDR3 reads CASSLFGGDRKPFF. CDR3 coding DNA: TGTGCCAGCAGCTTGTTCGGGGGCGATCGGAAACCGTTTTTT. V gene TRBV5-6 combines with J gene TRBJ1-4; possible D gene TRBD1, 6 bases. The CDR3 sequence is 14 residues long. CDR1 and CDR2 from the germline V gene are SGHDT and YYEEEE.

The chain joins TRBV7-2 to TRBJ2-5; 10 nucleotides match TRBD1. CDR3 length equals 15 residues. Germline CDR1 and CDR2: SGHTA and FQGNSA. After removal of 4 bases from V and 2 bases from J, the junction contained 4 bases not matched to a gene. For the CDR3, the DNA is TGTGCCAGCAGCTGGTGGACAGGGGGACAAGAGACCCAGTACTTC. Translation: CASSWWTGGQETQYF.

This chain uses TRBV19 with TRBJ2-1, with 7 nucleotides matching TRBD2. This CDR3 has 17 amino acids. The V gene's germline CDR1 is LNHDA and CDR2 SQIVND (reference sequence). V shed 5 bases, J shed 1 base, and the junction held 11 bases outside the gene matches. CDR3 DNA: TGTGCCAGTAGTCCGAGCCTACTAGCGCGATCCTACAATGAGCAGTTCTTC. Protein sequence: CASSPSLLARSYNEQFF.

J is TRBJ2-1 and V is TRBV9, with 7 positions matching TRBD1. Unmatched junction bases numbered 19, after V lost 7 bases and J lost 0 bases. CDR3 size: 19 residues. Looked up from germline, CDR1 is SGDLS and CDR2 is YYNGEE. The CDR3 region has the DNA TGTGCCAGCCGACGGGATGGGACAGAACTTTTGGGCTCCTACAATGAGCAGTTCTTC. It encodes CASRRDGTELLGSYNEQFF.

The CDR3 nucleotides are TGCAGCGTTGCCCTAGGGACGGGGATGGGAGAGACCCAGTACTTC. This translates into CSVALGTGMGETQYF. This chain uses TRBV29-1 with TRBJ2-5; the D gene could be TRBD1 or TRBD2 (5 bases each). CDR3 length equals 15 residues. Trimming shortened V by 4 bases and J by 4 bases, and 19 bases separated the two germline ends. The germline V gene encodes CDR1 SQVTM and CDR2 ANQGSEA.

V gene TRBV7-9 combines with J gene TRBJ1-4, with 7 bases that match TRBD1. The germline CDR1 and CDR2 sequences are SEHNR and FQNEAQ (reference sequence). V trimming: 5 bases; J trimming: 5 bases; junction bases outside the gene matches: 8. This CDR3 region has 15 residues. The CDR3 reads CASSAEGAPNEKLFF. The CDR3 DNA reads TGTGCCAGCAGCGCCGAGGGGGCGCCGAATGAAAAACTGTTTTTT.

The chain combines TRBV7-9 with TRBJ2-5, with a tentative D call TRBD2 (5 bases). Germline CDR1 reads SEHNR; CDR2 reads FQNEAQ (reference sequence). V was cut by 5 bases and J by 5 bases, with 15 bases left in between. This CDR3 is 14 amino acids long. CDR3 bases: TGTGCCAGCAGCATCAGCGGAGCCGGGGAGACCCAGTACTTC. Amino acid sequence: CASSISGAGETQYF.

This chain uses TRBV18 with TRBJ1-6; D is perhaps TRBD1 (6 bases). CDR1 is KGHSH and CDR2 is LQKENI in the germline V gene. There are 15 residues in the CDR3. Trimming removed 2 bases at V and 7 bases at J, with 12 bases between. Written as DNA, the CDR3 is TGTGCCAGCTCACCATTAACAGGGCGGAATTCACCCCTCCACTTT. It translates to CASSPLTGRNSPLHF.

This clone was recorded once. This chain connects TRBV6-5 to TRBJ1-1; D unclear. The V gene lost 2 bases and the J gene lost 1 base, with 8 bases spanning the gap. Germline CDR1 is MNHEY and CDR2 is SVGAGI. CDR3 length: 14 amino acids. CDR3 DNA: TGTGCCAGCAGTTACCGGGCCTCGAACACTGAAGCTTTCTTT. Translated: CASSYRASNTEAFF.

The chain couples TRBV27 to TRBJ1-1; 8 bases line up with TRBD1. Germline trimming cut 7 bases from V and 6 bases from J; bases unmatched to any gene: 19. Germline V gene sequence: CDR1 MNHEY, CDR2 SMNVEV (reference sequence). CDR3 length equals 17 residues. The CDR3 protein is CASTPDRAPSSLAEAFF. The CDR3 DNA sequence: TGTGCCAGCACCCCGGACAGGGCTCCTTCTTCCCTGGCTGAAGCTTTCTTT.

This clone was observed a few times. The chain has TRBV7-3 and TRBJ1-4; D not certain. Between the trimmed V and J ends, which lost 4 bases and 5 bases, there was a span of 17 bases. Germline V gene data show CDR1 as SGHTA and CDR2 as FQGTGA. The CDR3 length is 16 residues. The CDR3 reads CASSWRLGRQNEKLFF. The CDR3, as DNA: TGTGCCAGCAGCTGGAGACTCGGACGCCAAAATGAAAAACTGTTTTTT. The full variable domain, its missing parts supplied by reference TRBV7-3 and TRBJ1-4, is GAGVSQTPSNKVTEKGKYVELRCDPISGHTALYWYRQSLGQGPEFLIYFQGTGAADDSGLPNDRFFAVRPEGSVSTLKIQRTERGDSAVYLCASSWRLGRQNEKLFFGSGTQLSVL.

The J gene is TRBJ1-4, the V gene TRBV7-6, with TRBD1 matching over 7 bases. The V and J ends lost 5 bases and 6 bases, in that order; junction bases with no gene match: 9. The length of the CDR3 is 15 residues. Germline assignment: CDR1 SGHVS and CDR2 FNYEAQ. The CDR3 loop is CASSLQGRSDEKLFF. The DNA for the CDR3 is TGTGCCAGCAGCCTACAGGGGAGGTCGGATGAAAAACTGTTTTTT.

This chain links TRBV19 with TRBJ2-5, with 12 bases identical to TRBD2. The length of the CDR3 is 14 residues. With 4 bases clipped from V and 4 bases from J, the junction kept 1 base outside the gene matches. CDR1 is LNHDA, CDR2 SQIVND, per germline (reference sequence). This chain's CDR3 is CASSTGLAGETQYF. The CDR3 nucleotides are TGTGCCAGTAGTACGGGACTAGCGGGAGAGACCCAGTACTTC.

The CDR3 coding sequence is TGTGCCATCAGTGAGTCGCTAGCGGGAGGGCCGTCAGATACGCAGTATTTT. This encodes CAISESLAGGPSDTQYF. The rearrangement uses TRBV10-3 and TRBJ2-3, with 12 bases that match TRBD2. Germline V gene lookup returns CDR1 ENHRY and CDR2 SYGVKD. The CDR3 extends over 17 amino acids. Trimming cost V 0 bases and J 4 bases; bases outside gene matches: 5.

This clone occurred a few times. This chain joins TRBV4-2 and TRBJ1-3, with D possibly TRBD1 on 6 matching bases. Germline V gene data show CDR1 as LGHNA and CDR2 as YNFKEQ. The germline V and J ends were trimmed by 0 bases and 8 bases, with 14 bases remaining between them. CDR3 length: 15 residues. The CDR3 DNA is TGTGCCAGCAGCCAAGATATCGGGGGGGCGGACACCATATATTTT. Its protein product is CASSQDIGGADTIYF.

This sequence joins TRBV7-9 and TRBJ2-1, with 10 bases identical to TRBD2. There are 19 residues in the CDR3. The V and J ends lost 6 bases and 2 bases, in that order; junction bases with no gene match: 16. Germline CDR1 reads SEHNR; CDR2 reads FQNEAQ (reference sequence). The CDR3 coding sequence is TGTGCCAGCAGACTAACCGGGACTAGCGTATATTTTACCTACAATGAGCAGTTCTTC. As protein: CASRLTGTSVYFTYNEQFF.

This clone has just one count. The chain carries TRBV6-5 and TRBJ2-1; D is possibly TRBD1 (5 bases). Germline V gene lookup returns CDR1 MNHEY and CDR2 SVGAGI. The length of the CDR3 is 12 residues. Trimming took off 0 bases at V and 14 bases at J, with 11 bases between the two ends. The CDR3 sequence is CASSYSAGQKFF. The CDR3 bases are TGTGCCAGCAGTTACTCAGCAGGGCAGAAGTTCTTC.

The chain recombines TRBV18 with TRBJ1-1; 7 positions match TRBD1. The CDR3 is 14 residues long. V shed 4 bases and J 5 bases; nucleotides not matched to a gene: 7. Germline V gene sequence: CDR1 KGHSH, CDR2 LQKENI. The CDR3 here is CASSLKGARTEAFF. The CDR3 DNA sequence: TGTGCCAGCTCACTTAAGGGGGCTCGGACTGAAGCTTTCTTT.

The chain carries TRBV27 and TRBJ1-1; 8 bases map to TRBD1. This CDR3 has 15 residues. Unmatched junction bases numbered 8, after V lost 5 bases and J lost 3 bases. CDR1 and CDR2 (germline): MNHEY, SMNVEV (reference sequence). CDR3 region: CASSPAGTGYTEAFF. The DNA for the CDR3 is TGTGCCAGCAGTCCAGCCGGGACAGGATACACTGAAGCTTTCTTT.